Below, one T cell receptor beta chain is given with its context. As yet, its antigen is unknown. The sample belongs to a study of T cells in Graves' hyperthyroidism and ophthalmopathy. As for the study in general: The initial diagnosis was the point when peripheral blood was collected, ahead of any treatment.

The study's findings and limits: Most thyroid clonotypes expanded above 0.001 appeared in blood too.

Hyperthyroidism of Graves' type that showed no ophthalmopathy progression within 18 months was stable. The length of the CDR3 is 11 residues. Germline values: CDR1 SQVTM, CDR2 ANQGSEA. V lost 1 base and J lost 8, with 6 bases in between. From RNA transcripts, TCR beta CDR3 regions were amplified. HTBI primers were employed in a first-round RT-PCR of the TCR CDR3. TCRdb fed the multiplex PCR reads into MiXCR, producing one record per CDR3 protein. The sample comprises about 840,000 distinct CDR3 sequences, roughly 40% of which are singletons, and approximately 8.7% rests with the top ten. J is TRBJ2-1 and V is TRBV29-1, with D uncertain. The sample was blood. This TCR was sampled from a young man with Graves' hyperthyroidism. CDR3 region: CSVEGADEQFF. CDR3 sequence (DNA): TGCAGCGTTGAAGGGGCCGATGAGCAGTTCTTC.